The 20 T cell receptor beta chains given below trace back to one sample, sequenced in a study of T cells after posttransplantation cyclophosphamide. Treatment was busulfan-fludarabine conditioning, a marrow graft, and cyclophosphamide on days +3 and +4. Libraries were prepared by immunoSEQ multiplex PCR; TCRdb keeps only in-frame clonotypes and omits some of them. This sample comprises fewer than 13,000 clones, none seen once only. Here the sequenced sample was PBMCs, taken after allogeneic stem cell transplant with posttransplant cyclophosphamide. All receptors derive from a female patient aged 40-50 years who received an allogeneic stem cell transplant from a related donor, was CMV-positive, and had no GVHD. The graft donor may account for some of the T cells.

The gene calls are TRBV27 and TRBJ2-5, with D perhaps matching TRBD1 (6 bases). The J call is in doubt because the DNA end fits TRBJ2-7 better. The CDR3 length is 14 residues. Looked up from germline, CDR1 is MNHEY and CDR2 is SMNVEV (reference sequence). The CDR3 protein is CASSWTAATYEQYF. Here the CDR3 DNA reads TGTGCCAGCAGTTGGACAGCCGCCACCTACGAGCAGTACTTC.

The table lists this clone with many counts. The chain links TRBV6-6 to TRBJ1-5; 9 nucleotides align to TRBD1. CDR3 length: 15 residues. Germline trimming cut 10 bases from V and 2 bases from J; bases unmatched to any gene: 9. Per germline, CDR1 MNHNY and CDR2 SVGAGI (reference sequence). The CDR3 DNA reads as TGTGCCACCTCAGACAGGGGGGTTCGCAATCAGCCCCAGCATTTT. Translation: CATSDRGVRNQPQHF.

In its sample, this clone was seen many times. V usage is TRBV4-1 and J usage is TRBJ2-7; no reliable D call. Germline values: CDR1 MGHRA, CDR2 YSYEKL. Trimming left V 4 bases short and J 5 bases short, with 15 bases between. The CDR3 totals 14 residues. CDR3 nucleotides: TGCGCCAGCAGCCCGAGGATGAGAAGCCACGAGCAGTACTTC. It translates to CASSPRMRSHEQYF.

This clone has ten or more counts. V gene TRBV2 combines with J gene TRBJ1-4, with a tentative D call TRBD1 (6 bases). V was cut by 7 bases and J by 8 bases, with 17 bases left in between. CDR3 length: 14 residues. Germline V gene lookup returns CDR1 SNHLY and CDR2 FYNNEI. The CDR3 nucleotides are TGTGCCAGCACCCCCTCGGGACAAGCAGAAAAACTGTTTTTT. This sequence encodes CASTPSGQAEKLFF.

This clone was counted at least ten times. The J gene is TRBJ2-3, the V gene TRBV5-4, with 7 positions matching TRBD2. This CDR3 is built from 16 residues. Unmatched junction bases numbered 11, after V lost 4 bases and J lost 3 bases. Germline V gene lookup returns CDR1 SGHNT and CDR2 YYREEE (reference sequence). The CDR3 DNA is TGTGCCAGCAGCCTGCGACTAGCAGTGGGTACAGATACGCAGTATTTT. As protein: CASSLRLAVGTDTQYF.

This clone appeared many times. The rearrangement links TRBV28 to TRBJ2-7, with a possible D match to TRBD1 (5 bases). The V end lost 5 bases, the J end lost 5 bases, and 13 bases lay between the germline ends. CDR1 and CDR2 (germline): MDHEN, SYDVKM. The CDR3 is 13 amino acids. Here the CDR3 DNA reads TGTGCCAGCAGTACCCTAAGGGGCGACGAGCAGTACTTC. As protein: CASSTLRGDEQYF.

This clone showed up many times. The chain recombines TRBV6-1 with TRBJ1-5; a possible D gene is TRBD1 (6 bases). CDR1 and CDR2 from the germline V gene are MNHNS and SASEGT. The ends were cut back, 6 bases at V and 4 bases at J, with 13 bases in the middle. The CDR3 extends over 14 amino acids. The CDR3 loop is CASSPGGRNQPQHF. The CDR3 DNA reads TGTGCCAGCAGCCCCGGGGGGCGAAATCAGCCCCAGCATTTT.

This clone was counted at least ten times. The CDR3 DNA is TGCGCCAGCAGCCCTGATAGGGAGTGGGAAAAACTGTTTTTT. This translates into CASSPDREWEKLFF. The chain recombines TRBV5-1 with TRBJ1-4; no clear D gene. Trimming pared 4 bases from V and 8 bases from J, leaving 15 bases between. Germline V gives CDR1 SGHRS, CDR2 YFSETQ. This CDR3 is built from 14 residues.

This clone showed up just a few times. This rearrangement joins TRBV9 to TRBJ2-5; D possibly corresponds to TRBD1 (7 bases). Germline lookup yields CDR1 SGDLS and CDR2 YYNGEE. The CDR3 is 16 residues long. The V end lost 4 bases, the J end lost 11 bases, and 27 bases lay between the germline ends. The CDR3 sequence: CASSPGQDAIGSGQYF. Written as DNA, the CDR3 is TGTGCCAGCAGCCCAGGACAGGATGCTATCGGGAGTGGGCAGTACTTC.

This clone was observed at least ten times. The gene calls are TRBV5-1 and TRBJ2-7, with 7 bases fitting TRBD1. CDR1 SGHRS and CDR2 YFSETQ come from the germline V gene. Trimming cost V 1 base and J 13 bases; bases outside gene matches: 11. This CDR3 has 13 residues. In DNA form, the CDR3 reads TGCGCCAGCAGCTTGCCCCCTGACAGGGCCCTTTACTTC. Amino acids: CASSLPPDRALYF.

This clone has only a few counts. V is TRBV16 and J is TRBJ1-2; 7 bases are a match to TRBD1. Germline V lookup: CDR1 KGHSY, CDR2 FQNENV. This CDR3 is built from 13 residues. J lost 8 bases, V lost 4 bases, and 7 bases had no gene match. The CDR3 region is CASSLSQGNGYTF. CDR3 nucleotide sequence: TGTGCCAGCAGCCTATCACAGGGGAACGGCTACACCTTC.

This clone was seen repeatedly, ten times or more. The chain is built from TRBV7-4 and TRBJ1-2, with 11 bases that match TRBD1. CDR3 length equals 17 residues. V lost 2 bases, J lost 7 bases, and 12 bases stayed unmatched. The germline gives CDR1 SGHVT, CDR2 SQSDAQ. Here the CDR3 reads CASSLSGTGGVGVGYTF. The CDR3 DNA follows: TGTGCCAGCAGCTTAAGTGGGACAGGGGGGGTGGGAGTTGGCTACACCTTC. The full variable domain, rest sourced from reference TRBV7-4 and TRBJ1-2, is GAGVSQSPRYKVAKRGRDVALRCDSISGHVTLYWYRQTLGQGSEVLTYSQSDAQRDKSGRPSGRFSAERPERSVSTLKIQRTEQGDSAVYLCASSLSGTGGVGVGYTFGSGTRLTVV.

In this sample, this clone turned up many times. The V and J genes are TRBV7-9 and TRBJ2-5; D ambiguous. CDR1 and CDR2 (germline): SEHNR, FQNEAQ (reference sequence). CDR3 length: 12 residues. Trimming removed 0 bases at V and 3 bases at J, with 2 bases between. The CDR3 loop reads CASSLAEETQYF. Written as DNA, the CDR3 is TGTGCCAGCAGCTTAGCCGAAGAGACCCAGTACTTC.

This clone is labeled as medium-sized. The V and J genes are TRBV16 and TRBJ2-1, with D uncertain. The CDR3 is 11 residues long. Trimming shortened V by 3 bases and J by 5 bases, and 2 bases separated the two germline ends. CDR1 is KGHSY, CDR2 FQNENV, per germline. The CDR3, as DNA: TGTGCCAGCAGCCATAACAATGAGCAGTTCTTC. It codes for CASSHNNEQFF.

This clone was picked up many times. The chain is built from TRBV19 and TRBJ1-2, with D possibly TRBD1 on 5 matching bases. CDR3 size: 14 residues. The V and J ends lost 3 bases and 3 bases respectively, with 11 bases between them. Looked up from germline, CDR1 is LNHDA and CDR2 is SQIVND (reference sequence). The CDR3: CASSMGTGYYGYTF. The CDR3 nucleotides are TGTGCCAGTAGTATGGGTACAGGTTACTATGGCTACACCTTC.

This clone appeared many times. Distinct nucleotide sequences in the sample also encode this CDR3. This chain uses TRBV30 with TRBJ2-7; TRBD2 matches at 9 bases. The CDR3 loop spans 15 amino acids. In germline, CDR1 is GTSNPN, CDR2 SVGIG (reference sequence). V lost 2 bases and J lost 2; bases outside the gene matches: 7. The DNA of the CDR3 is TGTGCCTGGAGTCCCTTAGCGGGAGCTACCTACGAGCAGTACTTC. Translation gives CAWSPLAGATYEQYF.

The sample holds many counts of this clone. The chain recombines TRBV9 with TRBJ2-1; D is undetermined. There are 14 residues in the CDR3. The V end was cut by 4 bases, the J end by 5 bases, with 13 bases between. Per the germline V gene, CDR1 is SGDLS and CDR2 is YYNGEE. CDR3 DNA sequence: TGTGCCAGCAGCCCCTGGTCAGAACACAATGAGCAGTTCTTC. Its protein product is CASSPWSEHNEQFF.

The table lists this clone with many counts. This rearrangement joins TRBV7-2 to TRBJ2-1, with 10 bases lining up with TRBD2. V was clipped by 5 bases and J by 8 bases; unmatched bases: 9. CDR3 length: 15 residues. The V gene's germline CDR1 is SGHTA and CDR2 FQGNSA. Here the CDR3 DNA reads TGTGCCAGCAGCGACGGGCTAGCGGGAGTCGATGAGCAGTTCTTC. Translating it yields CASSDGLAGVDEQFF.

This clone was observed many times. The chain uses TRBV5-1 and TRBJ2-5; D perhaps matches TRBD2 (6 bases). There are 15 residues in the CDR3. V was shortened by 4 bases and J by 5 bases, with 18 bases between the two germline ends. CDR1 and CDR2 from the germline V gene are SGHRS and YFSETQ. CDR3 coding DNA: TGCGCCAGCAGCCCCGGGACTGCAAGAAAGGAGACCCAGTACTTC. Encoded protein: CASSPGTARKETQYF.

In this sample, this clone turned up many times. This chain uses TRBV10-3 with TRBJ1-2, with TRBD1 as a possible D gene (5 bases). Trimming removed 0 bases at V and 0 bases at J, with 8 bases between. Germline CDR1 ENHRY, CDR2 SYGVKD. The CDR3 runs 15 residues. CDR3: CAISESPGPNYGYTF. The CDR3 DNA sequence: TGTGCCATCAGTGAGTCCCCAGGGCCTAACTATGGCTACACCTTC.